The 5 T cell receptor beta chains in this list originate from one sample, sequenced in a study of T cell responses to AZD1222 COVID-19 vaccine. This table comes from immunoSEQ multiplex PCR, and its TCRdb copy is limited to in-frame clones, with some not included. Here the sample spans about 93,000 clones, around 85% being singletons. Sequencing was performed on peripheral blood, taken on day 0 of AZD1222 vaccination. All receptors derive from an adult in good health.

This clone was counted a single time. This rearrangement joins TRBV7-6 to TRBJ2-5; D possibly uses TRBD1 or TRBD2 (5 bases each). Germline V lookup: CDR1 SGHVS, CDR2 FNYEAQ. CDR3 length: 14 residues. Trimming took 1 base from V and 5 from J, leaving 11 bases between them. DNA for the CDR3: TGTGCCAGCAGCTTAGGCTGGGGGTCGGAGACCCAGTACTTC. Translation gives CASSLGWGSETQYF. Drawing the rest from reference TRBV7-6 and TRBJ2-5, the complete variable domain is GAGVSQSPRYKVTKRGQDVALRCDPISGHVSLYWYRQALGQGPEFLTYFNYEAQQDKSGLPNDRFSAERPEGSISTLTIQRTEQRDSAMYRCASSLGWGSETQYFGPGTRLLVL.

This clone was seen a few times. This chain connects TRBV4-2 to TRBJ1-4; 8 nucleotides align to TRBD1. Looked up from germline, CDR1 is LGHNA and CDR2 is YNFKEQ. This CDR3 contains 18 residues. With V trimmed by 4 bases and J by 8 bases, 18 bases remained unmatched. CDR3 DNA sequence: TGTGCCAGCAGCCGCCCTGTGGCAGGGGGCAAGGAAAGGGAAAAACTGTTTTTT. Translating gives CASSRPVAGGKEREKLFF.

CDR3 in DNA: TGTGCCAGCAGTTACAGCACGGCCGGGGGTTATCGGGATGAGCAGTTCTTC. Amino acids: CASSYSTAGGYRDEQFF. The chain employs TRBV6-2 or TRBV6-3 and TRBJ2-1, with D possibly being TRBD2 (6 bases). Germline values: CDR1 MNHEY, CDR2 SVGEGT. CDR3 length equals 17 residues. V dropped 2 bases and J dropped 8 bases, with 22 bases sitting between them.

In this sample, this clone turned up once. This rearrangement joins TRBV20-1 to TRBJ2-1; 7 bases are a match to TRBD2. V was clipped by 3 bases and J by 9 bases; unmatched bases: 2. Per germline, CDR1 DFQATT and CDR2 SNEGSKA (reference sequence). CDR3 size: 11 residues. CDR3 DNA sequence: TGCAGTGCTAGTCTAGCGGTTGAGCAGTTCTTC. It yields the protein CSASLAVEQFF.

V and J are TRBV2 and TRBJ2-2; 8 bases are shared with TRBD2. The CDR3 spans 14 residues. The germline V gene encodes CDR1 SNHLY and CDR2 FYNNEI. Germline trimming cut 6 bases from V and 7 bases from J; bases unmatched to any gene: 7. The CDR3 reads CASRLPGTSGELFF. Here the CDR3 DNA reads TGTGCCAGCAGACTTCCCGGGACTAGCGGGGAGCTGTTTTTT.